This entry features one T cell receptor beta chain sequence. Its antigen is not known. Profiled with immunoSEQ multiplex PCR; TCRdb holds only in-frame clones, not every one. The sample records about 32,000 clones, about 90% being singletons. The data were obtained in a study of T cells after posttransplantation cyclophosphamide. Broader study findings: TRB clonality was highly associated with recipient CMV seropositivity and reactivation. Donor CD8+ memory clones often dominated recipient blood repertoires at later times. Blood and skin or GI T cell repertoires showed limited TRB overlap.

CDR1 SGHRS and CDR2 YFSETQ come from the germline V gene. Trimming at V came to 4 bases and at J to 4 bases, leaving 10 bases not matched to a gene. This CDR3 is built from 15 residues. The V gene is TRBV5-1, the J gene TRBJ1-1, with 7 bases identical to TRBD1. The sample taken for sequencing was PBMCs. This TCR came from a woman aged 35 to 49 with a blood cancer, CMV-positive, and with a related stem cell donor. The CDR3 coding sequence is TGCGCCAGCAGCAGAACAGGGGATGTGGGCACTGAAGCTTTCTTT. This encodes CASSRTGDVGTEAFF. Full variable domain (remainder filled in from reference TRBV5-1 and TRBJ1-1): KAGVTQTPRYLIKTRGQQVTLSCSPISGHRSVSWYQQTPGQGLQFLFEYFSETQRNKGNFPGRFSGRQFSNSRSEMNVSTLELGDSALYLCASSRTGDVGTEAFFGQGTRLTVV.